These T cell receptor beta chains were read from a single sample in a study of cytomegalovirus exposure and HLA in healthy donors. Sequencing was performed with immunoSEQ multiplex PCR; in TCRdb, only in-frame clones are kept and a portion is missing. The sample holds hundreds of thousands of clones, approximately 81% seen once. Sample: PBMCs. These receptors originate from a girl aged 2-10 years in good health and CMV-seronegative. Both conserved end residues are part of each CDR3. A D gene is named only where the DNA matches it firmly. A clone size is listed for some rows: how often the clone was seen (once, few, many), or a class if it is expanded.

D,J,size,V,CDR3,DNA
TRBD2,TRBJ2-3,few,TRBV4-2,CASSQAGTTARDTQYF,TGTGCCAGCAGCCAAGCCGGGACTACGGCCCGGGATACGCAGTATTTT
NA,TRBJ2-2,NA,TRBV9,CASSPSRERSGELFF,TGTGCCAGCAGCCCATCGAGGGAAAGATCTGGGGAGCTGTTTTTT
NA,TRBJ2-3,once,TRBV6-1,CASRTSTDTQYF,TGTGCCAGCAGGACTAGCACAGATACGCAGTATTTT
TRBD2,TRBJ2-3,NA,TRBV7-9,CASSLAPGLAGTDTQYF,TGTGCCAGCAGCTTAGCTCCAGGACTAGCGGGCACAGATACGCAGTATTTT
NA,TRBJ1-1,NA,TRBV7-9,CASSKGRTEAFF,TGTGCCAGCAGCAAAGGGAGGACTGAAGCTTTCTTT
TRBD1,TRBJ1-5,NA,TRBV27,CAISGTGSQPQHF,TGTGCCATTTCTGGGACAGGGTCTCAGCCCCAGCATTTT
TRBD2,TRBJ2-6,NA,TRBV27,CASPFLAGFTSGANVLTF,TGTGCCAGCCCTTTTCTAGCGGGGTTCACCTCTGGGGCCAACGTCCTGACTTTC
NA,TRBJ1-2,NA,TRBV15,CATSRTGTNYGYTF,TGTGCCACCAGCCGCACAGGGACCAACTATGGCTACACCTTC
NA,TRBJ1-2,NA,TRBV6-5,CASSYGPGRGYTF,TGTGCCAGCAGTTACGGGCCAGGGCGAGGCTACACCTTC
NA,TRBJ2-5,NA,TRBV27,CASSSLAGQETQYF,TGTGCCAGCAGTTCGCTGGCGGGTCAAGAGACCCAGTACTTC
TRBD2,TRBJ2-1,NA,TRBV5-1,CASSQLAGSSYNEQFF,TGCGCCAGCAGCCAGCTAGCGGGGAGCTCCTACAATGAGCAGTTCTTC
TRBD1,TRBJ2-7,NA,TRBV29-1,CSAVVQGAYEQYF,TGCAGCGCCGTGGTCCAGGGGGCCTACGAGCAGTACTTC
TRBD1,TRBJ2-7,NA,TRBV9,CASSAGPGTVLIREQYF,TGTGCCAGCAGCGCCGGACCCGGGACAGTTCTCATCCGCGAGCAGTACTTC
TRBD2,TRBJ2-3,NA,TRBV27,CASSKGLLAGGTDTQYF,TGTGCCAGCAGCAAAGGCCTACTAGCGGGAGGGACAGATACGCAGTATTTT
TRBD2,TRBJ2-3,NA,TRBV7-3,CASSPGTSGGSTQYF,TGTGCCAGCAGCCCCGGGACTAGCGGGGGCTCTACGCAGTATTTT
TRBD2,TRBJ2-5,NA,TRBV4-2,CASSQDLTSGRAQTQYF,TGTGCCAGCAGCCAAGATCTGACTAGCGGGAGGGCCCAGACCCAGTACTTC
TRBD2,TRBJ2-2,NA,TRBV2,CASNPREALHTGELFF,TGTGCCAGCAACCCGCGGGAGGCCCTACACACCGGGGAGCTGTTTTTT
TRBD2,TRBJ2-7,NA,TRBV4-1,CASSQVPLGLAGPYEQYF,TGCGCCAGCAGCCAAGTGCCCTTGGGACTAGCGGGACCCTACGAGCAGTACTTC
TRBD2,TRBJ2-3,NA,TRBV5-1,CASSLGLAGVGTDTQYF,TGCGCCAGCAGCTTGGGACTAGCGGGAGTCGGGACAGATACGCAGTATTTT
NA,TRBJ1-1,NA,TRBV18,CASSPTGGEVTEAFF,TGTGCCAGCTCACCCACAGGAGGGGAGGTCACTGAAGCTTTCTTT
NA,TRBJ2-7,NA,TRBV30,CAWSVGQSYEQYF,TGTGCCTGGAGTGTGGGCCAATCCTACGAGCAGTACTTC
TRBD2,TRBJ2-7,NA,TRBV11-2,CASSLVTLASEQYF,TGTGCCAGCAGCTTAGTGACACTAGCGTCCGAGCAGTACTTC
TRBD2,TRBJ2-3,NA,TRBV2,CATTGGTDTQYF,TGTGCCACCACGGGAGGTACAGATACGCAGTATTTT
NA,TRBJ2-3,NA,TRBV7-9,CASSLALGEHTDTQYF,TGTGCCAGCAGCTTAGCGCTGGGCGAGCACACAGATACGCAGTATTTT
NA,TRBJ1-2,NA,TRBV12-5,CASGQGLLPFYTF,TGTGCTAGTGGCCAGGGACTCCTGCCTTTCTACACCTTC
TRBD2,TRBJ2-7,NA,TRBV5-1,CASSWGLAVEGLTYEQYF,TGCGCCAGCAGCTGGGGACTAGCGGTTGAGGGTCTTACCTACGAGCAGTACTTC
TRBD1,TRBJ2-3,NA,TRBV15,CATSPLPGQGSTDTQYF,TGTGCCACCAGCCCGCTCCCGGGACAGGGGAGCACAGATACGCAGTATTTT
NA,TRBJ2-2,once,TRBV5-1,CASSLSGRSELFF,TGCGCCAGCAGCTTGAGCGGTCGGTCGGAGCTGTTTTTT
NA,TRBJ1-2,NA,TRBV6-5,CASSYRRDSGYTF,TGTGCCAGCAGTTACAGGAGGGACTCTGGCTACACCTTC
NA,TRBJ2-7,NA,TRBV5-4,CASSPDYGAQVRVQYF,TGTGCCAGCAGCCCGGACTATGGGGCACAAGTCCGGGTGCAGTACTTC